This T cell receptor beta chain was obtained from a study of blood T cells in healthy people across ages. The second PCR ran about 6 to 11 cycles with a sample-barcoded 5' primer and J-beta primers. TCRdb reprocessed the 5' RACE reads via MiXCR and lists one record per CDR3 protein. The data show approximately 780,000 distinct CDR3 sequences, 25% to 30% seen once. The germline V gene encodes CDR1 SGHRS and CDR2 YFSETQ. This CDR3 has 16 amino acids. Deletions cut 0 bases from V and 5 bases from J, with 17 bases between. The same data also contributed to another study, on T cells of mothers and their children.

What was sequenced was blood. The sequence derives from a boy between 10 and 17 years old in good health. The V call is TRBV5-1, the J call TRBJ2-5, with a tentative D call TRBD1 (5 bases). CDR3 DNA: TGCGCCAGCAGCTTGGCTTTGAATAGGGGATGGGAGACCCAGTACTTC. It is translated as CASSLALNRGWETQYF.